This entry is about one T cell receptor (beta chain). Germline V lookup: CDR1 SGHNT, CDR2 YYREEE (reference sequence). CDR3 length: 14 residues. Unmatched junction bases numbered 5, after V lost 4 bases and J lost 3 bases. The sample is drawn from a study of OX40 agonist ivuxolimab in advanced cancers. Study context: Ivuxolimab, an antibody that agonizes OX40 (CD134), was administered to the patients.

Libraries were prepared by immunoSEQ multiplex PCR; TCRdb keeps only in-frame clonotypes and omits some of them. The profile covers roughly 56,000 clones, with around 85% appearing a single time and over 0.7% taken by the ten largest. The receptor comes from an adult with an advanced solid tumor such as melanoma, head and neck, liver or kidney cancer. This material consisted of CD4+ or CD8+ T cells sorted from blood, taken in a trial of the OX40 agonist ivuxolimab. The chain couples TRBV5-4 to TRBJ2-7; TRBD2 matches 9 bases. CDR3 sequence reads: CASSPGGRVYEQYF. The DNA of the CDR3 is TGTGCCAGCAGCCCGGGCGGGAGGGTCTACGAGCAGTACTTC.